The clone carrying this T cell receptor beta chain turned up a few times. Assay used: immunoSEQ multiplex PCR; TCRdb lists only in-frame clones, some missing. The sample shows approximately 99,000 clones, roughly nine tenths of them seen only once. The data belong to a study of OX40 agonist ivuxolimab in advanced cancers. About the study: Subjects had a mean age of around 63 years, with a range of 23 to 79; almost 85% were male.

Patients were excluded for autoimmune disease history or systemic immunosuppression. The CDR3 length is 11 residues. Germline V CDR1 and CDR2: SGHDT, YYEEEE. V lost 0 bases and J lost 8, with 5 bases in between. This rearrangement joins TRBV5-6 to TRBJ1-2; D is ambiguous. The sequenced sample was CD4+ or CD8+ T cells sorted from blood, obtained in a trial of the OX40 agonist ivuxolimab. This clonotype originated in an adult with an advanced solid tumor such as melanoma, head and neck, liver or kidney cancer. The CDR3 DNA follows: TGTGCCAGCAGCTTGGCCGGGGGCTACACCTTC. It specifies CASSLAGGYTF. Together with reference TRBV5-6 and TRBJ1-2, the CDR3 gives the full variable domain: DAGVTQSPTHLIKTRGQQVTLRCSPKSGHDTVSWYQQALGQGPQFIFQYYEEEERQRGNFPDRFSGHQFPNYSSELNVNALLLGDSALYLCASSLAGGYTFGSGTRLTVV.